The rows below give T cell receptor beta chains drawn from one sample of a study of beta chain features in type 1 diabetes. The protocol was immunoSEQ multiplex PCR, while the TCRdb copy is restricted to in-frame clones and leaves out a portion. The sample lists about 330,000 clones; around 10% were seen once. Sequencing was carried out using naive CD4+ T cells from blood. The receptors were sampled from a woman aged 30 to 39 in good health. The CDR3 runs from the conserved cysteine through the conserved F or W. Each record gives: V gene, clone size, J gene, D gene, CDR3 DNA, CDR3 protein. A D gene is named only where the DNA matches it firmly. Clone size, where shown, is once, few, many, or a class for clones that have expanded.

TRBV11-2	.	TRBJ2-2	.	TGTGCCAGCACCTACCGAGGGGGCACCGGGGAGCTGTTTTTT	CASTYRGGTGELFF
TRBV7-3	few	TRBJ2-7	.	TGTGCCAGCAGCCCGGACTATATCTACGAGCAGTACTTC	CASSPDYIYEQYF
TRBV7-3	.	TRBJ2-2	TRBD1	TGTGCCAGCAGCTTAGGGACAGGGGCTTTCGGGGAGCTGTTTTTT	CASSLGTGAFGELFF
TRBV7-3	few	TRBJ2-2	.	TGTGCCAGCAGCCCAAACACCGGGGAGCTGTTTTTT	CASSPNTGELFF
TRBV19	.	TRBJ1-2	.	TGTGCCAGTAGTACTCTACAGGGTTCCTATGGCTACACCTTC	CASSTLQGSYGYTF
TRBV4-2	.	TRBJ2-7	TRBD2	TGTGCCAGCAGCTACGGGACTAGCGGAAACTACGAGCAGTACTTC	CASSYGTSGNYEQYF
TRBV7-8	.	TRBJ2-1	TRBD2	TGTGCCAGCAGCTTAGTCGCTAGCGGGAGGGCACAGGAGCAGTTCTTC	CASSLVASGRAQEQFF
TRBV7-3	.	TRBJ2-2	TRBD1	TGTGCCAGCAGCACCGGGACAGCGAACACCGGGGAGCTGTTTTTT	CASSTGTANTGELFF
TRBV5-1	.	TRBJ2-2	TRBD1	TGCGCCAGCAGCCCCGGACAGGGGACGAACACCGGGGAGCTGTTTTTT	CASSPGQGTNTGELFF
TRBV5-4	few	TRBJ2-7	TRBD2	TGTGCCAGCAGCCCTGGGGTAGCGGGAGCGTACGAGCAGTACTTC	CASSPGVAGAYEQYF
TRBV4-3	few	TRBJ1-2	.	TGCGCCAGCAGCCAAGTTGCCCTCGGACAGAGTGGCTATGGATTGAGTTTC	CASSQVALGQSGYGLSF
TRBV6-6	few	TRBJ2-3	.	TGTGCCAGCAGTACGCCGGGACTGGTCACAGATACGCAGTATTTT	CASSTPGLVTDTQYF
TRBV6-6	.	TRBJ1-5	TRBD1	TGTGCCAGCAGGGAGGGACAGGGTGCGATTCAGCCCCAGCATTTT	CASREGQGAIQPQHF
TRBV9	.	TRBJ1-2	.	TGTGCCAGCAGCGTAGACAGGAACTATGGCTACACCTTC	CASSVDRNYGYTF
TRBV5-4	.	TRBJ2-3	TRBD2	TGTGCCAGCAGCTTCATACTAGCGGGAGGAGGCACAGATACGCAGTATTTT	CASSFILAGGGTDTQYF
TRBV7-2	few	TRBJ1-1	.	TGTGCCAGCAGCTTAGCGCTAACAGGCTGGATGAACACTGAAGCTTTCTTT	CASSLALTGWMNTEAFF
TRBV7-2	.	TRBJ1-5	.	TGTGCCAGCAGCGCAACAGGGACAAACAATCAGCCCCAGCATTTT	CASSATGTNNQPQHF
TRBV7-6	.	TRBJ2-1	TRBD2	TGTGCCAGCAGCCTCCGACTAGCGGAGTGGAGCGAGGAGCAGTTCTTC	CASSLRLAEWSEEQFF
TRBV7-3	.	TRBJ1-5	.	TGTGCCAGCAGCTTAACCGTCGGGCAGCCCCAGCATTTT	CASSLTVGQPQHF
TRBV19	.	TRBJ1-1	.	TGTGCCAGTAGTATTAACCAGGGGCGCACTGAAGCTTTCTTT	CASSINQGRTEAFF
TRBV28	.	TRBJ2-7	TRBD2	TGTGCCAGCAGGGCGGGAGGGTCCTACGAGCAGTACTTC	CASRAGGSYEQYF
TRBV11-2	.	TRBJ2-3	.	TGTGCCAGCAGCCGTTCAGATACGCAGTATTTT	CASSRSDTQYF
TRBV14	few	TRBJ2-1	.	TGTGCCAGCAGCCCTCGAGCGGTCCTCTCCAATGAGCAGTTCTTC	CASSPRAVLSNEQFF
TRBV30	.	TRBJ2-7	.	TGTGCCTGGAGCCATGGGGTCACTAGGGCCTACGAGCAGTACTTC	CAWSHGVTRAYEQYF
TRBV27	.	TRBJ2-1	TRBD2	TGTGCCAGCCGGGACTATTACAATGAGCAGTTCTTC	CASRDYYNEQFF
TRBV30	.	TRBJ1-4	TRBD1	TGTGCCTGGAGCAGGGGGTCGGGAGGGGAAAAACTGTTTTTT	CAWSRGSGGEKLFF
TRBV18	.	TRBJ2-5	.	TGTGCCAGCTCACTCGCCTTGGGACAAGGAGAGACCCAGTACTTC	CASSLALGQGETQYF
TRBV9	.	TRBJ2-5	TRBD1	TGTGCCAGCAGCGTTACAGGGGGCGGGGAGACCCAGTACTTC	CASSVTGGGETQYF
TRBV10-3	.	TRBJ2-7	TRBD1	TGTGCCATCGGAAATTCCGGGACAGACTACGAGCAGTACTTC	CAIGNSGTDYEQYF
TRBV7-2	.	TRBJ2-3	.	TGTGCCAGCAGCCCCTTCGGGCAGGGGGGAGATACGCAGTATTTT	CASSPFGQGGDTQYF
TRBV28	few	TRBJ2-2	TRBD2	TGTGCCAGCAGACTAGCGGGAGGAACCGGGGAGCTGTTTTTT	CASRLAGGTGELFF
TRBV2	once	TRBJ1-5	.	TGTGCCAGCAGTGTACAGGGTAGTAGCAATCAGCCCCAGCATTTT	CASSVQGSSNQPQHF
TRBV27	few	TRBJ2-1	TRBD1	TGTGCCAGCAGTGGGACAGGGACTGAGCAGTTCTTC	CASSGTGTEQFF
TRBV28	few	TRBJ2-3	.	TGTGCCAGCAGGATTGGGGCTGCAGATACGCAGTATTTT	CASRIGAADTQYF
TRBV7-3	.	TRBJ2-3	TRBD2	TGTGCCAGCAGCTCCCGGACTAGCGGGGATGGCACAGATACGCAGTATTTT	CASSSRTSGDGTDTQYF
TRBV7-2	.	TRBJ2-1	TRBD2	TGTGCCAGCAGCTTAGTTTATGGCGGGAGGTATACAGACAATGAGCAGTTCTTC	CASSLVYGGRYTDNEQFF
TRBV6-6	.	TRBJ2-1	.	TGTGCCAGCAAGAGGGAGGCCGGCGGAGGCGAGCAGTTCTTC	CASKREAGGGEQFF
TRBV7-3	.	TRBJ2-1	.	TGTGCCAGCAGCTTAGCGACAACCCAGGGGAAGGTCTTC	CASSLATTQGKVF
TRBV25-1	.	TRBJ2-3	TRBD2	TGTGCCAGCAACGGACGACTAGCAGGCACAGATACGCAGTATTTT	CASNGRLAGTDTQYF
TRBV5-4	.	TRBJ2-5	.	TGTGCCAGCAGCTTCGGGAGCTGGGAGACCCAGTACTTC	CASSFGSWETQYF
TRBV30	.	TRBJ2-7	TRBD2	TGTGCCTGGGGGGGACTAGCGAGCTTCTACGAGCAGTACTTC	CAWGGLASFYEQYF
TRBV11-2	few	TRBJ2-2	TRBD1	TGTGCCAGCAGCATGAGAGACAGGGGAAACACCGGGGAGCTGTTTTTT	CASSMRDRGNTGELFF
TRBV5-1	few	TRBJ2-5	.	TGCGCCAGCGCCATGTCAGGGCCCAAAGAGACCCAGTACTTC	CASAMSGPKETQYF
TRBV7-2	many	TRBJ2-7	.	TGTGCCAGTCAACCGGTCCCCTTCGTCTACGAGCAGTACTTC	CASQPVPFVYEQYF
TRBV18	few	TRBJ2-7	.	TGTGCCAGCTCACCACCCCACGCGACAGTCTCCTACGAGCAGTACTTC	CASSPPHATVSYEQYF
TRBV11-2	few	TRBJ2-2	TRBD2	TGTGCCAGCAGAGTAGCGGGAGTCACCGGGGAGCTGTTTTTT	CASRVAGVTGELFF
TRBV19	.	TRBJ2-1	TRBD2	TGTGCCAGTAGTCCCCTAGCGGGAGGTTTCAATGAGCAGTTCTTC	CASSPLAGGFNEQFF
TRBV7-9	few	TRBJ2-5	.	TGTGCCAGCGGCCTAGACGCGGTTGAGACCCAGTACTTC	CASGLDAVETQYF